One sample yielded the 20 T cell receptor beta chains listed below, sequenced in a study of T cell repertoires in cytomegalovirus infection. TCRdb ran MiXCR on the reads and lists one entry per CDR3 protein. The data contain tens of thousands of distinct CDR3 sequences, approximately 22% of them singletons. These TCRs' antigens remain unknown. Sequenced: PBMCs, sequenced either directly or after in vitro stimulation (not recorded which). The receptors shown here come from a human donor in good health (CMV status not recorded). Some clones in this sample may be carry-over from other donors' samples.

This clonotype was counted only a few times. CDR3 protein: CASSLRVTYEQYF. DNA for the CDR3: TGTGCCAGCAGTTTAAGGGTAACCTACGAGCAGTACTTC. The chain employs TRBV12-3 or TRBV12-4 and TRBJ2-7; D uncertain. The length of the CDR3 is 13 residues. The V end was cut by 2 bases, the J end by 2 bases, with 7 bases between.

The CDR3 nucleotides are TGCAGTGCTAGATCGACAGGGATAGGCACTGAAGCTTTCTTT. Residues: CSARSTGIGTEAFF. The chain carries TRBV20-1 and TRBJ1-1; 7 bases agree with TRBD1. The CDR3 runs 14 residues. In germline, CDR1 is DFQATT, CDR2 SNEGSKA (reference sequence). V lost 2 bases and J lost 4; bases outside the gene matches: 7.

In its sample, this clonotype was seen many times. This sequence joins TRBV7-2 and TRBJ2-7; TRBD2 agrees at 10 bases. The CDR3 is 15 amino acids. V was pared by 5 bases and J by 1 base, with 5 bases of the junction left unmatched. Germline lookup yields CDR1 SGHTA and CDR2 FQGNSA. The CDR3 sequence: CASSLGLAASYEQYF. DNA for the CDR3: TGTGCCAGCAGCCTAGGACTAGCGGCATCCTACGAGCAGTACTTC. The full variable domain, in which reference TRBV7-2 and TRBJ2-7 provide the parts outside the CDR3, is GAGVSQSPSNKVTEKGKDVELRCDPISGHTALYWYRQSLGQGLEFLIYFQGNSAPDKSGLPSDRFSAERTGGSVSTLTIQRTQQEDSAVYLCASSLGLAASYEQYFGPGTRLTVT.

This clonotype was found many times. The chain combines TRBV2 with TRBJ2-7; D is undetermined. V dropped 8 bases and J dropped 2 bases, with 7 bases sitting between them. The CDR3 is 11 residues long. The germline CDR1 and CDR2 sequences are SNHLY and FYNNEI. The CDR3 DNA follows: TGTGCCAGCCTCGTAGCCTACGAGCAGTACTTC. Its translation is CASLVAYEQYF.

This clonotype was detected a few times. This chain connects TRBV20-1 to TRBJ2-5; D perhaps matches TRBD2 (7 bases). The CDR3 sequence is 16 residues long. Looked up from germline, CDR1 is DFQATT and CDR2 is SNEGSKA (reference sequence). V was pared by 0 bases and J by 5 bases, with 19 bases between. The CDR3 sequence: CSARDFVGRGGETQYF. CDR3 bases: TGCAGTGCTAGAGATTTCGTCGGCAGGGGAGGGGAGACCCAGTACTTC.

This clonotype showed up just a few times. The chain recombines TRBV5-4 with TRBJ1-1, with no clear D. The V and J ends lost 4 bases and 1 base respectively, with 11 bases between them. The CDR3 is 14 amino acids. Germline CDR1 and CDR2: SGHNT and YYREEE (reference sequence). Written as DNA, the CDR3 is TGTGCCAGCAGCGGGTACTCAGGGAACACTGAAGCTTTCTTT. Protein product: CASSGYSGNTEAFF.

Ten or more counts support this clonotype. The rearrangement joins TRBV7-2 to TRBJ1-2, with a weak D call TRBD1 (5 bases). The CDR3 sequence is 14 residues long. V lost 5 bases and J lost 4, with 14 bases in between. The germline V gene encodes CDR1 SGHTA and CDR2 FQGNSA. The CDR3 sequence: CASSPGQNPYGYTF. In DNA form, the CDR3 reads TGTGCCAGCAGCCCTGGACAAAACCCCTATGGCTACACCTTC.

This clonotype was observed many times. The gene calls are TRBV6-1 and TRBJ1-4; no definite D call. The CDR3 length is 13 residues. V lost 4 bases, J lost 8 bases, and 11 bases lay in between. Germline loops: CDR1 MNHNS, CDR2 SASEGT. The CDR3, as DNA: TGTGCCAGCAGTGTCCGCAGGAGCGAAAAACTGTTTTTT. It encodes CASSVRRSEKLFF.

The genes are TRBV5-6 and TRBJ2-3; TRBD2 agrees at 7 bases. This CDR3 comprises 15 residues. With 3 bases clipped from V and 2 bases from J, the junction kept 6 bases outside the gene matches. Germline V gene data show CDR1 as SGHDT and CDR2 as YYEEEE. The CDR3 DNA reads as TGTGCCAGCAGCTCGCGGGAGCGGACCACAGATACGCAGTATTTT. It is translated as CASSSRERTTDTQYF.

This clonotype has only a few counts. The chain uses TRBV2 and TRBJ1-5; a weak D match, TRBD1 (6 bases). Germline CDR1 and CDR2: SNHLY and FYNNEI. Trimming removed 10 bases from V and 4 bases from J, with 11 bases in between. The CDR3 runs to 12 residues. CDR3 sequence (DNA): TGTGCCACAGGCAGGGGAAATCAGCCCCAGCATTTT. Translating it yields CATGRGNQPQHF.

The gene calls are TRBV27 and TRBJ2-1; TRBD1 agrees at 8 bases. CDR1 MNHEY and CDR2 SMNVEV come from the germline V gene (reference sequence). V shed 5 bases and J 3 bases; nucleotides not matched to a gene: 6. This CDR3 spans 15 amino acids. In nucleotides, the CDR3 is TGTGCCAGCAGTAGAAGACAGGGGATCTACAATGAGCAGTTCTTC. The encoded protein is CASSRRQGIYNEQFF.

In this sample, this clonotype turned up a few times. The chain recombines TRBV12-3 or TRBV12-4 with TRBJ2-1; 9 nucleotides line up with TRBD2. The V gene end was trimmed by 3 bases and the J gene end by 5 bases; junction bases not matched to a gene: 11. The CDR3 consists of 17 residues. The CDR3 here is CASSLGWASGDHNEQFF. The CDR3, as DNA: TGTGCCAGCAGTTTGGGTTGGGCTAGCGGGGACCACAATGAGCAGTTCTTC.

The sample holds many counts of this clonotype. The J gene is TRBJ2-2, the V gene TRBV5-1; TRBD1 matches 12 bases. Germline CDR1 is SGHRS and CDR2 is YFSETQ. Trimming at V came to 0 bases and at J to 7 bases, leaving 7 bases not matched to a gene. The CDR3 is 17 amino acids. This CDR3 is CASSLAEGQGAVGELFF. CDR3 DNA: TGCGCCAGCAGCTTGGCCGAGGGACAGGGGGCCGTCGGGGAGCTGTTTTTT.

The rearrangement uses TRBV12-3 or TRBV12-4 and TRBJ2-7; 9 bases are shared with TRBD1. J was trimmed by 2 bases and V by 5 bases; bases with no gene match: 7. The CDR3 is 15 amino acids. The CDR3 sequence is CASSQQGARAYEQYF. CDR3 sequence (DNA): TGTGCCAGCAGTCAACAGGGGGCGAGGGCCTACGAGCAGTACTTC.

This clonotype has just a few counts. The rearrangement uses TRBV10-3 and TRBJ2-7; no clear D gene. CDR1 is ENHRY, CDR2 SYGVKD, per germline. V was clipped by 4 bases and J by 5 bases, with 9 bases between them. The CDR3 sequence is 12 residues long. The DNA for the CDR3 is TGTGCCATCAGTGGGTCTCTGGACGAGCAGTACTTC. Encoded protein: CAISGSLDEQYF.

The V call is TRBV12-3 or TRBV12-4, the J call TRBJ1-5; 7 bases align to TRBD1. CDR3 length: 13 amino acids. The ends lost 5 bases at V and 6 bases at J; junction bases unmatched: 4. For the CDR3, the DNA is TGTGCCAGCAGTACAGGGGAGGGTCAGCCCCAGCATTTT. Its protein product is CASSTGEGQPQHF.

This clonotype was seen many times. The rearrangement uses TRBV10-3 and TRBJ2-7; unclear D gene. V lost 0 bases and J lost 0, with 0 bases in between. Germline V CDR1 and CDR2: ENHRY, SYGVKD. This CDR3 has 12 residues. The CDR3 DNA reads as TGTGCCATCAGTGAGTCCTCCTACGAGCAGTACTTC. Translating gives CAISESSYEQYF.

This clonotype showed up just a few times. J is TRBJ2-7 and V is TRBV7-2, with TRBD2 identical over 9 bases. This CDR3 comprises 14 residues. CDR1 and CDR2 from the germline V gene are SGHTA and FQGNSA. V lost 6 bases to trimming and J lost 2 bases; unmatched junction nucleotides: 5. The CDR3: CASRVLAGTYEQYF. Here the CDR3 DNA reads TGTGCCAGCAGGGTCCTAGCGGGAACCTACGAGCAGTACTTC. Full variable domain (rest looked up from reference TRBV7-2 and TRBJ2-7): GAGVSQSPSNKVTEKGKDVELRCDPISGHTALYWYRQSLGQGLEFLIYFQGNSAPDKSGLPSDRFSAERTGGSVSTLTIQRTQQEDSAVYLCASRVLAGTYEQYFGPGTRLTVT.

This chain uses TRBV18 with TRBJ2-3; D gene ambiguous. V shed 3 bases and J shed 1 base, with 14 bases lying between them. CDR1 KGHSH and CDR2 LQKENI come from the germline V gene. The CDR3 extends over 16 amino acids. The CDR3 DNA follows: TGTGCCAGCTCACCGCGCCGGGCCTCGGGCACAGATACGCAGTATTTT. As protein: CASSPRRASGTDTQYF.

This clonotype was detected only a few times. CDR3 in amino acids: CSARGGVDTGELFF. In DNA form, the CDR3 reads TGCAGTGCAAGGGGGGGGGTCGACACCGGGGAGCTGTTTTTT. The chain is built from TRBV20-1 and TRBJ2-2; D might be TRBD2 (7 bases). Per germline, CDR1 DFQATT and CDR2 SNEGSKA (reference sequence). With 6 bases removed from V and 3 bases from J, the gap between germline ends came to 14 bases. The CDR3 totals 14 residues.